These 4 T cell receptor beta chains were sequenced from one sample in a study of shared clonotypes between healthy human individuals. This table comes from immunoSEQ multiplex PCR, and its TCRdb copy is limited to in-frame clones, with some not included. The profile shows some 510,000 clones, 79% of them singletons. The sequencing input was PBMCs. The receptors shown here come from a woman between 40 and 50 years old in good health. Some clones in this sample may be carry-over from other donors' samples.

This clone was detected a few times. V usage is TRBV5-1 and J usage is TRBJ2-3; 7 positions match TRBD1. This CDR3 has 14 residues. Unmatched junction bases numbered 8, after V lost 4 bases and J lost 6 bases. CDR1 is SGHRS and CDR2 is YFSETQ in the germline V gene. CDR3 coding DNA: TGCGCCAGCAGCCCGGGACAGCTCGGGGATACGCAGTATTTT. Translation: CASSPGQLGDTQYF.

Only a few counts were recorded for this clone. The rearrangement uses TRBV15 and TRBJ2-6; D remains unclear. Germline CDR1 LNHNV, CDR2 YYDKDF (reference sequence). V was pared by 1 base and J by 0 bases, with 28 bases between. The CDR3 loop spans 23 amino acids. The CDR3 region is CATSRALTPVSFTHTSGANVLTF. CDR3 in DNA: TGTGCCACCAGCAGAGCTCTGACTCCCGTTAGTTTTACTCATACCTCTGGGGCCAACGTCCTGACTTTC.

The chain links TRBV27 to TRBJ1-4; D might be TRBD1 (5 bases). The CDR3 extends over 15 amino acids. The V end was cut by 5 bases, the J end by 0 bases, with 10 bases between. Germline loops: CDR1 MNHEY, CDR2 SMNVEV (reference sequence). The CDR3 nucleotides read TGTGCCAGCAGTACGAGACAGACAACTAATGAAAAACTGTTTTTT. Translating it yields CASSTRQTTNEKLFF.

This clone was seen a few times. The V and J genes are TRBV2 and TRBJ1-1; D remains ambiguous. The V and J ends lost 5 bases and 2 bases respectively, with 9 bases between them. Germline CDR1 SNHLY, CDR2 FYNNEI. CDR3 length: 13 residues. The CDR3 loop reads CASSREENTEAFF. DNA of the CDR3: TGTGCCAGCAGTAGGGAGGAAAACACTGAAGCTTTCTTT.